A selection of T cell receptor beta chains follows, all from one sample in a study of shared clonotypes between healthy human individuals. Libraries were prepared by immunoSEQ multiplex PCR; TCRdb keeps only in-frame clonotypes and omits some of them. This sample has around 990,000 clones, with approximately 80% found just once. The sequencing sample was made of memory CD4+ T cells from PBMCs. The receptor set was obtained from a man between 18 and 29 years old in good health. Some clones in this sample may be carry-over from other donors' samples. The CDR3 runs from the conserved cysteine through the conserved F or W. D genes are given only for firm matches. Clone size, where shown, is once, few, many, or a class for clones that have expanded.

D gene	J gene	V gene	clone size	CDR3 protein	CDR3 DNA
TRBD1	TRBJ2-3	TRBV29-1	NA	CSVLRTGSSGTDTQYF	TGCAGCGTTTTACGGACAGGGAGTTCCGGCACAGATACGCAGTATTTT
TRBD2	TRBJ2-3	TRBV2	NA	CASKGTSGGADTQYF	TGTGCCAGCAAAGGAACTAGCGGGGGGGCAGATACGCAGTATTTT
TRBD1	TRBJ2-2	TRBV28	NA	CASSSGQGRSVATGELFF	TGTGCCAGCAGTTCCGGACAGGGAAGGTCGGTTGCCACCGGGGAGCTGTTTTTT
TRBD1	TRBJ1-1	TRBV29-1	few	CSSTRDRENTEAFF	TGCAGTTCCACCAGGGACAGGGAAAACACTGAAGCTTTCTTT
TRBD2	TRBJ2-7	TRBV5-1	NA	CASSLAGTSDYEQYF	TGCGCCAGCAGCTTGGCCGGGACTAGCGACTACGAGCAGTACTTC
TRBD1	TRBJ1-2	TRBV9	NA	CASSAWTGNYGYTF	TGTGCCAGCAGCGCCTGGACAGGAAACTATGGCTACACCTTC
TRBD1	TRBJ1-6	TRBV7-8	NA	CASSPRDRGLNSPLHF	TGTGCCAGCAGCCCTCGAGACAGGGGTCTCAATTCACCCCTCCACTTT
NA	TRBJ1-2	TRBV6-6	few	CASSSLAHGYGYTF	TGTGCCAGCAGTTCCCTGGCCCACGGATATGGCTACACCTTC
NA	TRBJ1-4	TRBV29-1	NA	CSVEGGLDEKLFF	TGCAGCGTTGAAGGAGGGCTGGACGAAAAACTGTTTTTT
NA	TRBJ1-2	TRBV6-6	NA	CASSYPGVNYGYTF	TGTGCCAGCAGTTACCCCGGGGTTAACTATGGCTACACCTTC
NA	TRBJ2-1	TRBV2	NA	CASVLRGAWNEQFF	TGTGCCAGCGTTTTACGGGGGGCATGGAATGAGCAGTTCTTC
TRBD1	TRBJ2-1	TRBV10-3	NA	CAISTGQHNEQFF	TGTGCCATCAGCACGGGACAGCACAATGAGCAGTTCTTC
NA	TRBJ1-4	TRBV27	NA	CASSFVQGPNEKLFF	TGTGCCAGCAGTTTCGTTCAGGGGCCTAATGAAAAACTGTTTTTT
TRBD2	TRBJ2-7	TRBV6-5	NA	CASSATSGRAPYF	TGTGCCAGCAGTGCGACTAGCGGGAGGGCACCGTACTTC
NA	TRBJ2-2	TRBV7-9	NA	CASSPQGTGELFF	TGTGCCAGCAGCCCTCAGGGAACCGGGGAGCTGTTTTTT
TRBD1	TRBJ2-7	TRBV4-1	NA	CASSLTWGTGLYEQYF	TGCGCCAGCAGCCTTACCTGGGGGACAGGGTTGTACGAGCAGTACTTC
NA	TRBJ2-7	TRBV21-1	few	CASTSKESIASGSPYEQYF	TGTGCCAGCACCAGCAAAGAAAGCATAGCGAGCGGGAGCCCCTACGAGCAGTACTTC